This T cell receptor (beta chain) originates from a study of OX40 agonist ivuxolimab in advanced cancers. Study summary: One hepatocellular carcinoma and a couple of cutaneous melanoma patients partially responded. Study observations and caveats: Low normalized T-cell clonal expansion was also seen in some nonresponders.

By sample share, this clone is medium-sized. No antigen is known for it. The data were produced by immunoSEQ multiplex PCR, yet TCRdb's version contains in-frame clones alone and is incomplete. The sample lists under 20,000 clones, 70% to 90% occurring once. This TCR derives from an adult with an advanced solid tumor such as melanoma, head and neck, liver or kidney cancer. Sequenced material: CD4+ or CD8+ T cells sorted from blood, taken in a trial of the OX40 agonist ivuxolimab.

The CDR3 sequence: CASSTYSLRQGANEKLFF. The CDR3 bases are TGTGCCAGCAGTACTTACTCCCTCCGACAGGGGGCGAATGAAAAACTGTTTTTT. V usage is TRBV27 and J usage is TRBJ1-4; 10 bases align to TRBD1. Germline lookup yields CDR1 MNHEY and CDR2 SMNVEV (reference sequence). V was pared by 5 bases and J by 5 bases, with 14 bases of the junction left unmatched. This CDR3 spans 18 amino acids.